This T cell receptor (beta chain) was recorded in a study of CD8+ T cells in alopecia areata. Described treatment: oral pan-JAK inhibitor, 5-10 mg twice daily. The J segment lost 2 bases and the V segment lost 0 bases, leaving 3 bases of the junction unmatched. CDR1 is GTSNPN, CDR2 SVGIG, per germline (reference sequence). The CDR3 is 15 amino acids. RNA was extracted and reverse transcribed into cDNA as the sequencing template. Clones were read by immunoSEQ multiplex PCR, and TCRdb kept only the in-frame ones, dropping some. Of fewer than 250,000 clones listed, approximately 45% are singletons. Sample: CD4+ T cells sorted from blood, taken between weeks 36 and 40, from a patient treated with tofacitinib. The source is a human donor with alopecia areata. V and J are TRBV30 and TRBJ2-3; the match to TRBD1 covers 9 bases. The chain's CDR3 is CAWSVGTGITDTQYF. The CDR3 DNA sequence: TGTGCCTGGAGTGTAGGGACAGGGATCACAGATACGCAGTATTTT.